A selection of T cell receptor beta chains follows, all from one sample in a study of blood T cells in healthy people across ages. One entry per CDR3 protein, called by TCRdb with MiXCR from the 5' RACE reads. The sample lists fewer than 900,000 distinct CDR3 sequences; roughly 41% were seen once. The sample consisted of blood. These receptor sequences come from a woman aged 60-70 years in good health. Both conserved end residues are part of each CDR3. The D gene is left open where the match is weak. Only part of the rows carry a size: once, few, many, or a class if the clone is expanded.

d_gene	abundance	v_gene	j_gene	CDR3nt	CDR3aa
.	.	TRBV12-5	TRBJ2-3	TGTGCTGGTGGTTTGGTACTAGCGCAGGGGGCAGATACGCAGTATTTT	CAGGLVLAQGADTQYF
.	.	TRBV5-4	TRBJ2-5	TGTGCCAGCAGCTTCATGGAGACCCAGTACTTC	CASSFMETQYF
.	.	TRBV7-2	TRBJ1-5	TGTGCCAGCAGCTTAGACGTGGGCAATCAGCCCCAGCATTTT	CASSLDVGNQPQHF
TRBD1	.	TRBV7-9	TRBJ2-7	TGTGCCAGCAGCTTCGCAGGGGGCTACGAGCAGTACTTC	CASSFAGGYEQYF
.	.	TRBV5-1	TRBJ2-1	TGCGCCAGCAGCCCGGTAAGTAGCGCAGGCTACAATGAGCAGTTCTTC	CASSPVSSAGYNEQFF
.	few	TRBV21-1	TRBJ2-1	TGTGCCAGCAGCAAACGTTTTGAAGGGTGGAACTACAACAATGAGCAGTTCTTC	CASSKRFEGWNYNNEQFF
TRBD1	.	TRBV20-1	TRBJ2-7	TGCAGTGCTAGAGATGCACAGGGGGCCTACGAGCAGTACTTC	CSARDAQGAYEQYF
.	.	TRBV9	TRBJ2-5	TGTGCCAGCAGCGTAGAAGAGAGAACCAGGACCCAGTACTTC	CASSVEERTRTQYF
TRBD1	few	TRBV6-2/TRBV6-3	TRBJ2-7	TGTGCCAGCAGTTATGCGACCGGGACAGGAAGGAACGAGCAGTACTTC	CASSYATGTGRNEQYF
.	.	TRBV20-1	TRBJ2-3	TGCAGTGCTTCGGACGCGGGGTCTTCAGATACGCAGTATTTT	CSASDAGSSDTQYF
.	.	TRBV29-1	TRBJ2-1	TGCAGCGTATTTTCTGGGATCTCCTACAATGAGCAGTTCTTC	CSVFSGISYNEQFF
TRBD2	few	TRBV20-1	TRBJ2-1	TGCAGTGCTAGAGATGGCCGGGGACTAGCGGGAGGGCCTGAAGTATATGAGCAGTTCTTC	CSARDGRGLAGGPEVYEQFF
.	few	TRBV7-9	TRBJ1-5	TGTGCCAGCGCCGAAAGCTATAATCAGCCCCAGCATTTT	CASAESYNQPQHF
.	once	TRBV27	TRBJ2-5	TGTGCCAGCAGTCTCCGGCTTGGGCGTTGGGAACAAAACAATGAGCAGTACTTC	CASSLRLGRWEQNNEQYF
TRBD1	.	TRBV7-9	TRBJ1-4	TGTGCCAGCAGCTCCCGGGACAGCTTCACTAATGAAAAACTGTTTTTT	CASSSRDSFTNEKLFF
.	.	TRBV4-2	TRBJ1-4	TGTGCCAGCAGCCAAGAGGGGAAATCAACTAATGAAAAACTGTTTTTT	CASSQEGKSTNEKLFF
.	.	TRBV3-1	TRBJ1-2	TGTGCCAGCAGCCAAGATCCTCGGGGTGAGGGGAGCTATGGCTACACCTTC	CASSQDPRGEGSYGYTF
TRBD1	many	TRBV4-2	TRBJ1-2	TGTGCCAGCAGCCAAGATCTGAGACAGGGAATAGGCTACACCTTC	CASSQDLRQGIGYTF
.	few	TRBV6-2/TRBV6-3	TRBJ1-5	TGTGCCAGCAGTTTGCCGGGCGGGGATCAGCCCCAGCATTTT	CASSLPGGDQPQHF
TRBD1	.	TRBV7-2	TRBJ2-6	TGTGCCAGCAGCTCCGGGACAGTGTCTGGGGCCAACGTCCTGACTTTC	CASSSGTVSGANVLTF
.	once	TRBV5-1	TRBJ2-2	TGCGCCGGCCAGAACACCGGGGAGCTGTTTTTT	CAGQNTGELFF
TRBD1	.	TRBV12-3/TRBV12-4	TRBJ2-4	TGTGCCAGCAGCGGGACAGGAGGGGTAAACATTCAGTACTTC	CASSGTGGVNIQYF
TRBD1	few	TRBV12-3/TRBV12-4	TRBJ1-2	TGTGCCAGCAGTTTTCCCAACAGGGGCGACTATGGCTACACCTTC	CASSFPNRGDYGYTF
.	.	TRBV7-9	TRBJ2-7	TGTGCCAATAACGCTTTCTCGGACCAGACCTACGAGCAGTACTTC	CANNAFSDQTYEQYF
TRBD2	.	TRBV7-2	TRBJ2-7	TGTGCCAGCAGCCATTTCGCGGGAGACGAGCAGTACTTC	CASSHFAGDEQYF
.	many	TRBV20-1	TRBJ2-3	TGCAGTGCAGGCCATGAGGATACGCAGTATTTT	CSAGHEDTQYF
.	few	TRBV21-1	TRBJ2-1	TGTGCCAGCACGGTTGCCATCTGGCAGTTCTTC	CASTVAIWQFF
.	many	TRBV12-3/TRBV12-4	TRBJ2-7	TGCGCCAGCAGCTTACAGGGACCTCCCTACGAGCAGTACTTC	CASSLQGPPYEQYF
.	.	TRBV12-3/TRBV12-4	TRBJ1-4	TGTGCCAGCACGCCTTGGGGCACTAATGAAAAACTGTTTTTT	CASTPWGTNEKLFF
TRBD2	few	TRBV6-5	TRBJ2-3	TGTGCCAGCAGTTCTACTAGCGAGGGAGATACGCAGTATTTT	CASSSTSEGDTQYF
.	once	TRBV7-9	TRBJ1-1	TGTGCCAGCAGCTTAGCAGGTGGGAATGGAGCTTTCTTT	CASSLAGGNGAFF
TRBD1	.	TRBV2	TRBJ2-7	TGTGCCAGCAGGGACACCTGGGACAGGGGGACCTCCTACGAGCAGTACTTC	CASRDTWDRGTSYEQYF
.	.	TRBV28	TRBJ2-5	TGTGCCAGCAGTGACGGCGCTCAAGAGACCCAGTACTTC	CASSDGAQETQYF
.	.	TRBV24-1	TRBJ2-1	TGTGCCACCAGTGATCCTGGACAGTACTCCTACAATGAGCAGTTCTTC	CATSDPGQYSYNEQFF
TRBD1	.	TRBV7-9	TRBJ2-7	TGTGCCAGCAGCACAGGGGCAGGGGAGACCTACAATGAGCAGTACTTC	CASSTGAGETYNEQYF
.	.	TRBV28	TRBJ2-1	TGTGTCAGCAGTGGCAGGAGGGCAAATGAGTACAATGAGCAGTTCTTC	CVSSGRRANEYNEQFF
.	.	TRBV7-2	TRBJ2-3	TGTGCCAGCAGCTTAGCGTTGGGGTCTAGCACAGATACGCAGTATTTT	CASSLALGSSTDTQYF
.	few	TRBV3-1	TRBJ2-7	TGTGCCAGCAGCCGCGAGCACGAGAGGTCCGAGCAGTACTTC	CASSREHERSEQYF
.	few	TRBV29-1	TRBJ1-4	TGCAGCGCTTATACAGGGTTCACTAATGAAAAACTGTTTTTT	CSAYTGFTNEKLFF
TRBD1	.	TRBV3-1	TRBJ1-5	TGTGCCACCTCCGGGACAGGGCTACCCAATCAGCCCCAGCATTTT	CATSGTGLPNQPQHF